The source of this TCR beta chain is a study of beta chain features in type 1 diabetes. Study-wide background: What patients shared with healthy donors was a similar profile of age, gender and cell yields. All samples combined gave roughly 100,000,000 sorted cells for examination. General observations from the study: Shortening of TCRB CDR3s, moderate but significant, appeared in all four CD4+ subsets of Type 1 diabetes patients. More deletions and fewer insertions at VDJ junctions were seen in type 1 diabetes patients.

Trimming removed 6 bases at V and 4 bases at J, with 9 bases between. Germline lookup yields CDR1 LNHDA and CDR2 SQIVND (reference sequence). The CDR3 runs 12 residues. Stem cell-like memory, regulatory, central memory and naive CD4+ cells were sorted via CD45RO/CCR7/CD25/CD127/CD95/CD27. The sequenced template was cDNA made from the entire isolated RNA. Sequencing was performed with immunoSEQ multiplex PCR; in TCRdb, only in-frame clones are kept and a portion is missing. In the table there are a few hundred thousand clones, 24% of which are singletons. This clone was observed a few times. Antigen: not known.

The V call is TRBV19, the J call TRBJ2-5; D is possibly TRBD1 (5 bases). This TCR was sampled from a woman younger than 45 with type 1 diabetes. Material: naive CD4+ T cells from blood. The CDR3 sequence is CASRGALETQYF. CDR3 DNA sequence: TGTGCCAGTAGAGGGGCGTTAGAGACCCAGTACTTC.